The 19 T cell receptor beta chains below were found in one sample sequenced in a study of CD8 T cells in Susac syndrome (dated by TCRdb to between 2018 and 2020). Preparation of the library involved the immunoSEQ multiplex PCR assay. RNA was extracted with the RNeasy kit and roughly 0.45 to 1 ug was reverse transcribed using random hexamers. TCRdb reran the public reads through fastp at Q25 and MiXCR, keeping productive beta chains. Each record represents a unique CDR3 protein, reported with the most common genes and DNA among its rows. Within this sample are 120,000 or so distinct CDR3 sequences, with more than 85% of them counted one time only. Just under 0.095% of the sample is in the top ten clones. What was sequenced was CD4+ T cells from PBMCs. The receptors were gathered from a human donor with multiple sclerosis.

V is TRBV7-2 and J is TRBJ2-1; TRBD1 matches at 9 bases. The CDR3 has 17 residues. V was clipped by 5 bases and J by 4 bases; unmatched bases: 12. Germline V gene lookup returns CDR1 SGHTA and CDR2 FQGNSA. Here the CDR3 DNA reads TGTGCCAGCAGCCCCGGTCTGACAGGGGGGCATTACAATGAGCAGTTCTTC. Encoded protein: CASSPGLTGGHYNEQFF.

The chain carries TRBV3-1 and TRBJ1-5; no definite D call. CDR1 and CDR2 (germline): LGHDT, YNNKEL (reference sequence). The CDR3 consists of 12 residues. The V end was cut by 1 base, the J end by 11 bases, with 9 bases between. This chain's CDR3 is CASSQGESSQHF. The CDR3 DNA is TGTGCCAGCAGCCAAGGGGAGTCTTCCCAGCATTTT.

This sequence joins TRBV2 and TRBJ2-7; D is undetermined. Trimming stripped 2 bases from V and 3 bases from J, with 5 bases between. Germline V CDR1 and CDR2: SNHLY, FYNNEI. The CDR3 is 12 amino acids. The CDR3, as DNA: TGTGCCAGCAGTGAACGGAACTACGAGCAGTACTTC. This translates into CASSERNYEQYF.

The chain employs TRBV4-1 and TRBJ1-2; a weak D match, TRBD1 (5 bases). Germline CDR1 and CDR2: MGHRA and YSYEKL. CDR3 length: 18 residues. Trimming pared 4 bases from V and 2 bases from J, leaving 23 bases between. The CDR3 loop is CASSRIRGLTPSNYGYTF. CDR3 bases: TGCGCCAGCAGCCGAATCCGGGGCCTCACTCCCTCGAACTATGGCTACACCTTC.

This chain uses TRBV28 with TRBJ1-5; 8 bases agree with TRBD1. CDR1 is MDHEN and CDR2 is SYDVKM in the germline V gene. This CDR3 is 15 amino acids long. V was pared by 7 bases and J by 2 bases, with 7 bases of the junction left unmatched. CDR3 in DNA: TGTGCCAGCACCGCTAGGGGACAGGGCAATCAGCCCCAGCATTTT. Residues: CASTARGQGNQPQHF.

Here the CDR3 DNA reads TGTGCCAGCAGCTTAGCCGCGGGCAGGAGCTCCTACGAGCAGTACTTC. Translating it yields CASSLAAGRSSYEQYF. The J gene is TRBJ2-7, the V gene TRBV7-2, with D maybe TRBD2 (5 bases). This CDR3 has 16 residues. The germline V gene encodes CDR1 SGHTA and CDR2 FQGNSA. V was shortened by 0 bases and J by 0 bases, with 12 bases between the two germline ends. Filled out from reference TRBV7-2 and TRBJ2-7, the complete variable domain reads GAGVSQSPSNKVTEKGKDVELRCDPISGHTALYWYRQSLGQGLEFLIYFQGNSAPDKSGLPSDRFSAERTGGSVSTLTIQRTQQEDSAVYLCASSLAAGRSSYEQYFGPGTRLTVT.

J is TRBJ2-7 and V is TRBV3-1; D is unresolved. V lost 0 bases to trimming and J lost 4 bases, with 10 bases between them. CDR3 length: 14 residues. CDR1 and CDR2 from the germline V gene are LGHDT and YNNKEL (reference sequence). The CDR3 sequence is CASSQDGNGYEQYF. The CDR3 coding sequence is TGTGCCAGCAGCCAAGATGGTAACGGATACGAGCAGTACTTC.

The V gene is TRBV19, the J gene TRBJ2-3; TRBD2 is a possible D gene (5 bases). The ends were cut back, 3 bases at V and 2 bases at J, with 12 bases in the middle. Germline V gene lookup returns CDR1 LNHDA and CDR2 SQIVND (reference sequence). The CDR3 covers 15 residues. The CDR3 nucleotides read TGTGCCAGTAGTATCGGGGTTGGGCTCACAGATACGCAGTATTTT. Translating it yields CASSIGVGLTDTQYF.

This chain links TRBV6-5 with TRBJ2-5; D is possibly TRBD2 (6 bases). The CDR3 consists of 14 residues. The V end lost 4 bases, the J end lost 4 bases, and 13 bases lay between the germline ends. Germline V lookup: CDR1 MNHEY, CDR2 SVGAGI. As DNA, the CDR3 is TGTGCCAGCAGTTCCATCGGGGGTGGAGAGACCCAGTACTTC. It yields the protein CASSSIGGGETQYF.

The V call is TRBV6-2 or TRBV6-3, the J call TRBJ1-2; perhaps TRBD1 as D (5 bases). V lost 1 base, J lost 4 bases, and 7 bases lay in between. This CDR3 comprises 13 residues. The germline V gene encodes CDR1 MNHEY and CDR2 SVGEGT. CDR3 DNA sequence: TGTGCCAGCAGTTACTTGGGGCGCTATGGCTACACCTTC. Protein: CASSYLGRYGYTF.

The chain employs TRBV9 and TRBJ2-2; D remains unclear. Germline V lookup: CDR1 SGDLS, CDR2 YYNGEE. This CDR3 contains 15 residues. Trimming took off 0 bases at V and 4 bases at J, with 10 bases between the two ends. CDR3 residues: CASSVGVVATGELFF. The CDR3 DNA follows: TGTGCCAGCAGCGTAGGGGTCGTGGCCACCGGGGAGCTGTTTTTT.

The chain couples TRBV2 to TRBJ2-2; 7 bases match TRBD1. After removal of 4 bases from V and 4 bases from J, the junction contained 6 bases not matched to a gene. The CDR3 is made up of 15 amino acids. Germline CDR1 is SNHLY and CDR2 is FYNNEI. CDR3 protein: CASSVRDRGTGELFF. The CDR3 coding sequence is TGTGCCAGCAGTGTCCGGGACAGAGGCACCGGGGAGCTGTTTTTT.

The rearrangement uses TRBV12-3 or TRBV12-4 and TRBJ1-1; the D is unclear. CDR3 length: 12 residues. The V end lost 6 bases, the J end lost 3 bases, and 8 bases lay between the germline ends. CDR3 sequence: CASSGDDTEAFF. CDR3 coding DNA: TGTGCCAGCAGCGGAGACGACACTGAAGCTTTCTTT.

The chain links TRBV20-1 to TRBJ2-5; 9 bases align to TRBD2. This CDR3 is 16 amino acids long. Germline loops: CDR1 DFQATT, CDR2 SNEGSKA (reference sequence). Losses at the gene ends were 4 bases for V and 0 bases for J; bases not matched to a gene: 9. The CDR3 nucleotides are TGCAGTGCTATTTGGCTAGCGGGGATGTACCAAGAGACCCAGTACTTC. The encoded protein is CSAIWLAGMYQETQYF.

The CDR3 DNA reads as TGTGCCACTAACACAATACCGGAGAACATTCAGTACTTC. It codes for CATNTIPENIQYF. The chain combines TRBV19 with TRBJ2-4; D remains ambiguous. This CDR3 region has 13 residues. CDR1 LNHDA and CDR2 SQIVND come from the germline V gene (reference sequence). The V end lost 10 bases, the J end lost 7 bases, and 17 bases lay between the germline ends.

The chain has TRBV5-1 and TRBJ1-3; D uncertain. The CDR3 extends over 15 amino acids. Germline V gene sequence: CDR1 SGHRS, CDR2 YFSETQ. The V and J ends lost 0 bases and 2 bases respectively, with 9 bases between them. The CDR3 DNA follows: TGCGCCAGCAGCTTGGAAGGAGGGCCTGGAAACACCATATATTTT. This gives the protein CASSLEGGPGNTIYF.

The rearrangement joins TRBV25-1 to TRBJ1-5; 7 nucleotides line up with TRBD1. The CDR3 covers 14 residues. The germline V gene encodes CDR1 MGHDK and CDR2 SYGVNS. V shed 4 bases and J 7 bases; nucleotides not matched to a gene: 7. The CDR3 sequence: CASSGGTAWQPQHF. The CDR3 DNA reads TGTGCCAGCAGTGGAGGGACAGCCTGGCAGCCCCAGCATTTT.

This clonotype was picked up one time. The rearrangement joins TRBV12-3 or TRBV12-4 to TRBJ1-1; weak D call: TRBD1 (5 bases). V was trimmed by 7 bases and J by 4 bases, leaving 16 bases between them. The CDR3 runs to 14 residues. The DNA of the CDR3 is TGTGCCAGCATCTTTGGGGGGGGTGGCACTGAAGCTTTCTTT. It yields the protein CASIFGGGGTEAFF.

CDR3 nucleotide sequence: TGTGCCAGCAGTCGCACCGGGACGTCCCCTGCCTACGAGCAGTACTTC. Its translation: CASSRTGTSPAYEQYF. The chain is built from TRBV6-1 and TRBJ2-7; D is perhaps TRBD1 or TRBD2 (5 bases each). V lost 5 bases and J lost 2, with 19 bases in between. Germline V gene lookup returns CDR1 MNHNS and CDR2 SASEGT. The CDR3 sequence is 16 residues long.